The 10 T cell receptor beta chains given below trace back to one sample, sequenced in a study of regulatory T cells in long-lasting Graves disease. To make TCR beta libraries, researchers used iRepertoire HTBI primers and Arm-PCR of CDR3 regions. TCRdb recomputed calls from the multiplex PCR reads with MiXCR, one row per CDR3 protein. This sample has approximately 560,000 distinct CDR3 sequences; roughly 15% occur once, and the top ten carry 12%. Time point: newly diagnosed GD, antithyroid drugs for less than 3 months. The authors made the TCR library using RNA they extracted from PBMCs. These data also formed part of another study, on T cells in Graves' hyperthyroidism and ophthalmopathy.

The sequencing here drew on peripheral blood mononuclear cells (PBMCs), taken at new diagnosis, from a patient treated with antithyroid drugs. The receptor source for this set is a man aged 18 to 29 with Graves disease.

The sample holds a few counts of this clonotype. In DNA, the CDR3 is TGTGCCAGTAGTATTCCGGGCGCTGGCACAGATACGCAGTATTTT. Its translation: CASSIPGAGTDTQYF. This chain uses TRBV19 with TRBJ2-3; D remains unclear. This CDR3 spans 15 amino acids. The germline CDR1 and CDR2 sequences are LNHDA and SQIVND (reference sequence). V dropped 3 bases and J dropped 1 base, with 11 bases sitting between them.

This clonotype was seen at least ten times. The chain is built from TRBV6-1 and TRBJ2-3; D possibly corresponds to TRBD2 (6 bases). Deletions cut 6 bases from V and 4 bases from J, with 23 bases between. From germline, CDR1 is MNHNS and CDR2 SASEGT. The CDR3 loop spans 17 amino acids. This CDR3 reads CASRVQRRGAGADTQYF. The CDR3 bases are TGTGCCAGCAGGGTCCAGAGGAGGGGCGCTGGCGCAGATACGCAGTATTTT.

This clonotype was counted ten times or more. V gene TRBV13 combines with J gene TRBJ2-1; D possibly corresponds to TRBD2 (6 bases). V lost 2 bases, J lost 7 bases, and 15 bases lay in between. This CDR3 spans 15 amino acids. CDR1 and CDR2 from the germline V gene are PRHDT and FYEKMQ (reference sequence). As DNA, the CDR3 is TGTGCCAGCAGCTTATTTGGGCTAGCGAAAAATGAGCAGTTCTTC. Protein: CASSLFGLAKNEQFF.

This clonotype was seen only a few times. This rearrangement joins TRBV20-1 to TRBJ2-3; 9 bases align to TRBD1. V was pared by 1 base and J by 5 bases, with 7 bases of the junction left unmatched. Germline values: CDR1 DFQATT, CDR2 SNEGSKA (reference sequence). This CDR3 region has 15 residues. The CDR3 nucleotides read TGCAGTGCTAGAGCGAAGCGGGACAGGGAAGATACGCAGTATTTT. Protein sequence: CSARAKRDREDTQYF.

The chain combines TRBV29-1 with TRBJ2-7; 9 nucleotides agree with TRBD1. J was trimmed by 6 bases and V by 6 bases; bases with no gene match: 12. From germline, CDR1 is SQVTM and CDR2 ANQGSEA. The CDR3 contains 14 residues. The CDR3 region is CSVRKPGQGGEQYF. Written as DNA, the CDR3 is TGCAGCGTCCGAAAACCGGGACAGGGAGGCGAGCAGTACTTC.

V is TRBV10-3 and J is TRBJ2-2, with D perhaps matching TRBD1 (7 bases). CDR3 length equals 14 residues. Germline CDR1 and CDR2: ENHRY and SYGVKD. The CDR3 bases are TGTGCTTCCAGGGGGGACTTGAACACCGGGGAGCTGTTTTTT. As protein: CASRGDLNTGELFF.

CDR3: CASSPGQGSGEQFF. For the CDR3, the DNA is TGTGCCAGCAGCCCGGGACAGGGAAGCGGTGAGCAGTTCTTC. V is TRBV3-1 and J is TRBJ2-1; 9 bases fit TRBD1. This CDR3 is 14 amino acids long. Germline lookup yields CDR1 LGHDT and CDR2 YNNKEL (reference sequence). With 4 bases clipped from V and 9 bases from J, the junction kept 7 bases outside the gene matches.

This clonotype was seen many times. This chain joins TRBV7-2 and TRBJ2-7; 7 bases match TRBD2. V dropped 0 bases and J dropped 0; count of bases not matched to a gene: 8. CDR1 SGHTA and CDR2 FQGNSA come from the germline V gene. The CDR3 has 17 amino acids. DNA for the CDR3: TGTGCCAGCAGCTTAGCGAAGATGGCGGGAGTCTCCTACGAGCAGTACTTC. It is translated as CASSLAKMAGVSYEQYF.

With respect to this clonotype: A much larger clone differs by one base, so this may be a read error. The chain has TRBV30 and TRBJ1-5; 7 nucleotides agree with TRBD1. Germline V CDR1 and CDR2: GTSNPN, SVGIG (reference sequence). Losses at the gene ends were 5 bases for V and 7 bases for J; bases not matched to a gene: 8. The CDR3 is made up of 13 amino acids. Here the CDR3 reads CAWPTGVLQPQHF. CDR3 DNA sequence: TGTGCCTGGCCAACAGGGGTCTTACAGCCCCAGCATTTT. Full variable domain (rest looked up from reference TRBV30 and TRBJ1-5): SQTIHQWPATLVQPVGSPLSLECTVEGTSNPNLYWYRQAAGRGLQLLFYSVGIGQISSEVPQNLSASRPQDRQFILSSKKLLLSDSGFYLCAWPTGVLQPQHFGDGTRLSIL.

The chain employs TRBV30 and TRBJ2-2; 8 bases map to TRBD1. The germline CDR1 and CDR2 sequences are GTSNPN and SVGIG (reference sequence). V was clipped by 5 bases and J by 9 bases; unmatched bases: 17. The CDR3 sequence is 16 residues long. For the CDR3, the DNA is TGTGCCTGGGGGCAGTCAGGGGGCGCGTATTTTAGGGAGCTGTTTTTT. It codes for CAWGQSGGAYFRELFF.